Below are 32 T cell receptor beta chains sequenced from a single sample in a study of T cell repertoires in cytomegalovirus infection. TCRdb redid the calling of the reads with MiXCR, one entry per CDR3 protein. The sample comprises about 310,000 distinct CDR3 sequences, about 17% of which are singletons, and 9.5% to 15% rests with the top ten. Sequenced: PBMCs. All receptors come from a human donor in good health (CMV status not recorded). Some clones in this sample may be carry-over from other donors' samples.

J is TRBJ2-4 and V is TRBV7-2; no clear D. CDR1 and CDR2 from the germline V gene are SGHTA and FQGNSA. The V end lost 1 base, the J end lost 7 bases, and 5 bases lay between the germline ends. The CDR3 spans 12 residues. Here the CDR3 reads CASSLVDNIQYF. The CDR3 region has the DNA TGTGCCAGCAGCTTAGTAGATAACATTCAGTACTTC.

The chain employs TRBV20-1 and TRBJ2-5; a weak D match, TRBD1 (6 bases). This CDR3 is 14 amino acids long. Trimming removed 3 bases from V and 5 bases from J, with 16 bases in between. The germline CDR1 and CDR2 sequences are DFQATT and SNEGSKA (reference sequence). CDR3 loop: CSASFVGAKETQYF. The DNA of the CDR3 is TGCAGTGCTAGTTTCGTGGGGGCGAAGGAGACCCAGTACTTC.

This clonotype was counted many times. The chain uses TRBV7-2 and TRBJ1-2, with 8 bases identical to TRBD1. J lost 0 bases, V lost 1 base, and 13 bases had no gene match. This CDR3 contains 19 residues. The germline CDR1 and CDR2 sequences are SGHTA and FQGNSA. CDR3 sequence (DNA): TGTGCCAGCAGCTTAGTTGTCCCGGGACAGGCGACTTCTAACTATGGCTACACCTTC. It codes for CASSLVVPGQATSNYGYTF.

The chain couples TRBV20-1 to TRBJ1-5; D is ambiguous. The ends were cut back, 1 base at V and 3 bases at J, with 10 bases in the middle. The CDR3 consists of 14 residues. Germline CDR1 is DFQATT and CDR2 is SNEGSKA (reference sequence). The CDR3 reads CSARAGLLNQPQHF. Written as DNA, the CDR3 is TGCAGTGCTAGAGCTGGACTTCTCAATCAGCCCCAGCATTTT.

A few counts support this clonotype. This chain uses TRBV3-1 with TRBJ2-1, with 9 bases matching TRBD2. This CDR3 has 16 residues. The trim removed 1 base at V and 4 bases at J, leaving 5 bases unmatched. Germline assignment: CDR1 LGHDT and CDR2 YNNKEL (reference sequence). CDR3 in DNA: TGTGCCAGCAGCCAAGGGATGCGGGGGGGATACAATGAGCAGTTCTTC. It specifies CASSQGMRGGYNEQFF.

V gene TRBV12-3 or TRBV12-4 combines with J gene TRBJ1-5; 7 bases line up with TRBD1. The CDR3 contains 15 residues. J was trimmed by 4 bases and V by 5 bases; bases with no gene match: 8. This chain's CDR3 is CASSPQTGYNQPQHF. The CDR3 coding sequence is TGTGCCAGCAGTCCCCAGACAGGGTATAATCAGCCCCAGCATTTT.

As regards this clonotype: This sequence may be a read error, since a much larger clone differs from it by one base. The V gene is TRBV12-3 or TRBV12-4, the J gene TRBJ2-7, with unresolved D. This CDR3 has 14 residues. CDR3 region: CVSSIDTKGYEQYF. As DNA, the CDR3 is TGTGTCAGCAGCATAGACACCAAAGGCTACGAGCAGTACTTC.

Only a few counts were recorded for this clonotype. The rearrangement uses TRBV3-1 and TRBJ2-7, with TRBD1 matching 11 bases. CDR3 length: 17 amino acids. V shed 0 bases and J 3 bases; nucleotides not matched to a gene: 7. Germline V gene lookup returns CDR1 LGHDT and CDR2 YNNKEL (reference sequence). CDR3 DNA sequence: TGTGCCAGCAGCCAAGATATTGGGACAGGGGGGTACTACGAGCAGTACTTC. This encodes CASSQDIGTGGYYEQYF.

This clonotype turned up a few times. The chain has TRBV18 and TRBJ1-4; D is undetermined. The CDR3 covers 12 residues. V was pared by 2 bases and J by 4 bases, with 2 bases between. Germline V gene sequence: CDR1 KGHSH, CDR2 LQKENI. The CDR3 loop is CASSPFNEKLFF. The DNA for the CDR3 is TGTGCCAGCTCACCATTTAATGAAAAACTGTTTTTT. The whole variable domain, remainder taken from reference TRBV18 and TRBJ1-4, is NAGVMQNPRHLVRRRGQEARLRCSPMKGHSHVYWYRQLPEEGLKFMVYLQKENIIDESGMPKERFSAEFPKEGPSILRIQQVVRGDSAAYFCASSPFNEKLFFGSGTQLSVL.

This clonotype was counted between two and nine times. The chain combines TRBV6-5 with TRBJ2-2; D possibly corresponds to TRBD2 (5 bases). The CDR3 spans 16 residues. V shed 0 bases and J shed 7 bases, with 15 bases lying between them. Germline V lookup: CDR1 MNHEY, CDR2 SVGAGI. CDR3 nucleotides: TGTGCCAGCAGTTACTCTGGGAGCAGCACTGGCGGGGAGCTGTTTTTT. Its translation: CASSYSGSSTGGELFF.

This clonotype was counted ten times or more. The J gene is TRBJ2-3, the V gene TRBV5-4; 7 nucleotides agree with TRBD2. The CDR3 spans 13 residues. The V segment lost 4 bases and the J segment 5 bases; nucleotides outside the gene matches: 4. In germline, CDR1 is SGHNT, CDR2 YYREEE (reference sequence). The chain's CDR3 is CASSQRGEDTQYF. The CDR3 bases are TGTGCCAGCAGCCAGCGGGGAGAAGATACGCAGTATTTT.

This clonotype was counted many times. The V call is TRBV12-3 or TRBV12-4, the J call TRBJ2-5; D is unresolved. V gave up 8 bases and J gave up 0 bases, with 10 bases separating them. The CDR3 sequence is 13 residues long. CDR3 sequence: CASRPPYQETQYF. CDR3 nucleotides: TGTGCCAGCCGTCCCCCGTACCAAGAGACCCAGTACTTC.

This clonotype was found a few times. The V and J genes are TRBV20-1 and TRBJ1-5, with D possibly TRBD1 on 6 matching bases. V lost 6 bases and J 0 bases, leaving 12 bases between the germline ends. Germline V CDR1 and CDR2: DFQATT, SNEGSKA (reference sequence). The CDR3 totals 14 residues. The CDR3 here is CSATTGNSNQPQHF. DNA for the CDR3: TGCAGTGCAACTACAGGGAATAGCAATCAGCCCCAGCATTTT.

This clonotype was picked up many times. V and J are TRBV7-2 and TRBJ2-5; possibly TRBD1 or TRBD2 for D (6 bases each). The CDR3 covers 17 residues. The ends were cut back, 2 bases at V and 5 bases at J, with 21 bases in the middle. From germline, CDR1 is SGHTA and CDR2 FQGNSA. The CDR3 loop is CASSLNGGTGRPETQYF. For the CDR3, the DNA is TGTGCCAGCAGCTTAAATGGTGGAACAGGGAGGCCGGAGACCCAGTACTTC.

This clonotype was seen a few times. V usage is TRBV4-1 and J usage is TRBJ2-7; a weak D match, TRBD1 (5 bases). Germline CDR1 MGHRA, CDR2 YSYEKL. The CDR3 runs to 15 residues. The V end was cut by 0 bases, the J end by 5 bases, with 14 bases between. The CDR3 DNA is TGCGCCAGCAGCCAAGAACTTAAGGGGCAGGACGAGCAGTACTTC. It codes for CASSQELKGQDEQYF.

The chain couples TRBV9 to TRBJ2-1; D is tentatively TRBD1 or TRBD2 (5 bases each). CDR1 and CDR2 from the germline V gene are SGDLS and YYNGEE. The CDR3 has 14 residues. V lost 0 bases and J lost 7, with 11 bases in between. CDR3 sequence reads: CASSVAVWGNEQFF. The CDR3 nucleotides read TGTGCCAGCAGCGTAGCGGTCTGGGGGAATGAGCAGTTCTTC.

With respect to this clonotype: A read error may be the cause here, since a much bigger clone is one base away. The rearrangement uses TRBV4-2 and TRBJ1-1; possible D gene TRBD1, 5 bases. The germline V gene has CDR1 LGHNA and CDR2 YNFKEQ. Trimming took off 0 bases at V and 0 bases at J, with 5 bases between the two ends. This CDR3 comprises 14 residues. This CDR3 is CASSQDRVNTEAFF. CDR3 DNA sequence: TGTGCCAGCAGCCAAGACAGGGTGAACACTGAAGCTTTCTTT.

This clonotype was seen ten or more times. The chain recombines TRBV5-4 with TRBJ2-3; TRBD2 matches at 7 bases. Looked up from germline, CDR1 is SGHNT and CDR2 is YYREEE (reference sequence). CDR3 length equals 15 residues. V shed 0 bases and J 1 base; nucleotides not matched to a gene: 2. The CDR3 nucleotides are TGTGCCAGCAGCTTGGCTGCGGGGGGCACAGATACGCAGTATTTT. Translation gives CASSLAAGGTDTQYF.

V gene TRBV7-8 combines with J gene TRBJ1-5; 7 bases are a match to TRBD1. V shed 4 bases and J 0 bases; nucleotides not matched to a gene: 3. Per the germline V gene, CDR1 is SGHVS and CDR2 is FQNEAQ. The CDR3 runs 15 residues. CDR3 DNA sequence: TGTGCCAGCAGCTCGGGACAGCTTAGCAATCAGCCCCAGCATTTT. It yields the protein CASSSGQLSNQPQHF.

This clonotype occurred a few times. The chain is built from TRBV2 and TRBJ1-2; unclear D gene. This CDR3 is 13 amino acids long. From germline, CDR1 is SNHLY and CDR2 FYNNEI. Trimming took 3 bases from V and 3 from J, leaving 8 bases between them. CDR3 sequence: CASSEGSDYGYTF. The CDR3 nucleotides are TGTGCCAGCAGTGAGGGCAGTGACTATGGCTACACCTTC.

This clonotype showed up just a few times. The chain has TRBV19 and TRBJ1-5; the match to TRBD1 covers 9 bases. The CDR3 has 16 residues. V lost 4 bases and J lost 0; bases outside the gene matches: 4. Per germline, CDR1 LNHDA and CDR2 SQIVND (reference sequence). CDR3 amino acids: CASSTGTGSSNQPQHF. Written as DNA, the CDR3 is TGTGCCAGTAGTACCGGGACAGGGAGTAGCAATCAGCCCCAGCATTTT.

This chain connects TRBV5-4 to TRBJ2-3; 8 bases are a match to TRBD1. Trimming took 1 base from V and 4 from J; bases not matched to a gene: 5. Germline-derived CDR1 and CDR2 are SGHNT and YYREEE (reference sequence). The CDR3 runs 15 residues. CDR3 sequence reads: CASSLSHRGADTQYF. As DNA, the CDR3 is TGTGCCAGCAGCTTGAGTCACAGGGGGGCAGATACGCAGTATTTT.

The V call is TRBV20-1, the J call TRBJ2-1; D is tentatively TRBD1 or TRBD2 (6 bases each). CDR1 and CDR2 from the germline V gene are DFQATT and SNEGSKA (reference sequence). V was clipped by 6 bases and J by 2 bases, with 17 bases between them. The CDR3 totals 15 residues. As DNA, the CDR3 is TGCAGTGCCCACGCCCGGGGGCAGGCCTACAATGAGCAGTTCTTC. It specifies CSAHARGQAYNEQFF.

In its sample, this clonotype was seen a few times. The V and J genes are TRBV20-1 and TRBJ2-4, with 7 positions matching TRBD1. Germline-derived CDR1 and CDR2 are DFQATT and SNEGSKA (reference sequence). The CDR3 loop spans 17 amino acids. With 0 bases clipped from V and 2 bases from J, the junction kept 10 bases outside the gene matches. For the CDR3, the DNA is TGCAGTGCTAGAGATCTCCGGGACAGCGCTACCAAAAACATTCAGTACTTC. Its protein is CSARDLRDSATKNIQYF.

The chain uses TRBV28 and TRBJ2-2; the match to TRBD1 covers 10 bases. The V gene's germline CDR1 is MDHEN and CDR2 SYDVKM. The CDR3 extends over 14 amino acids. Germline trimming cut 9 bases from V and 7 bases from J; bases unmatched to any gene: 8. For the CDR3, the DNA is TGTGCCAGTTACCCTGGGACAGGGGTCGGGGAGCTGTTTTTT. It codes for CASYPGTGVGELFF.

This clonotype has at least ten counts. The chain combines TRBV2 with TRBJ1-5; weak D call: TRBD1 (5 bases). Trimming stripped 2 bases from V and 0 bases from J, with 8 bases between. The germline CDR1 and CDR2 sequences are SNHLY and FYNNEI. The CDR3 has 15 residues. In DNA, the CDR3 is TGTGCCAGCAGTGAACCCAGGGTTAGCAATCAGCCCCAGCATTTT. Its protein product is CASSEPRVSNQPQHF.

The rearrangement joins TRBV19 to TRBJ2-7; TRBD1 matches 12 bases. The germline gives CDR1 LNHDA, CDR2 SQIVND (reference sequence). Trimming at V came to 9 bases and at J to 7 bases, leaving 10 bases not matched to a gene. The CDR3 is 14 amino acids. The CDR3 sequence: CASRAGQGAVEQYF. The DNA of the CDR3 is TGTGCCAGCAGAGCGGGACAGGGGGCAGTGGAGCAGTACTTC.

The genes are TRBV20-1 and TRBJ1-5; 8 nucleotides line up with TRBD1. Trimming at V came to 5 bases and at J to 0 bases, leaving 9 bases not matched to a gene. This CDR3 region has 16 residues. In germline, CDR1 is DFQATT, CDR2 SNEGSKA (reference sequence). CDR3 sequence reads: CSAHPGTGYSNQPQHF. CDR3 nucleotide sequence: TGCAGTGCTCACCCCGGGACAGGTTATAGCAATCAGCCCCAGCATTTT.

This clonotype was seen at least ten times. V is TRBV6-1 and J is TRBJ1-2; TRBD1 matches 10 bases. V was pared by 3 bases and J by 3 bases, with 4 bases of the junction left unmatched. The CDR3 runs 15 residues. From germline, CDR1 is MNHNS and CDR2 SASEGT. The CDR3: CASSDPGTGDYGYTF. CDR3 sequence (DNA): TGTGCCAGCAGTGACCCCGGGACAGGGGACTATGGCTACACCTTC.

The chain links TRBV19 to TRBJ2-1; the match to TRBD2 covers 9 bases. The CDR3 extends over 18 amino acids. Trimming at V came to 1 base and at J to 3 bases, leaving 10 bases not matched to a gene. Germline CDR1 reads LNHDA; CDR2 reads SQIVND (reference sequence). CDR3 in amino acids: CASSIVPPGLAFYNEQFF. DNA of the CDR3: TGTGCCAGTAGTATAGTCCCCCCGGGACTAGCATTCTACAATGAGCAGTTCTTC.

This clonotype was observed a handful of times. V and J are TRBV7-9 and TRBJ2-5; possibly TRBD2 for D (5 bases). Trimming removed 3 bases at V and 5 bases at J, with 16 bases between. This CDR3 spans 15 amino acids. Germline CDR1 and CDR2: SEHNR and FQNEAQ (reference sequence). The CDR3 reads CASSFTVKGGETQYF. As DNA, the CDR3 is TGTGCCAGCAGCTTCACCGTTAAGGGCGGGGAGACCCAGTACTTC.

At least ten counts were recorded for this clonotype. The chain carries TRBV7-2 and TRBJ1-2; D is ambiguous. CDR3 size: 14 residues. Deletions cut 5 bases from V and 4 bases from J, with 14 bases between. Germline V CDR1 and CDR2: SGHTA, FQGNSA. The CDR3 sequence is CASSTHQASYGYTF. The CDR3 bases are TGTGCCAGCAGCACGCACCAGGCTAGCTATGGCTACACCTTC.